This TCR beta chain was found in a study of cytomegalovirus exposure and HLA in healthy donors (dated by TCRdb to 2016 to 2017). Regarding the research as a whole: According to a later analysis, one platform produced both the roughly 120 validation repertoires and the 666 repertoires of the first cohort. The study was designed to test whether signatures of past pathogen exposure could be identified by cataloging public T cell receptors. Along with the roughly 710-subject first cohort, a separate validation cohort of 120 different subjects was used. To predict cytomegalovirus infection status, the study brought together high-throughput TCR immunosequencing, statistical association of individual TCRs with disease status, and machine learning.

Inclusive of the bounding cysteine and phenylalanine, the CDR3 is 12 residues long. Left in the record is the CDR3 DNA by itself, 36 bases read in frame from the first base. V drops 1 base and J drops 4 bases, leaving 5 bases in between. CDR1 GTSNPN and CDR2 SVGIG were looked up in the germline V gene (reference sequence). The protocol used for the library was the immunoSEQ multiplex PCR assay. Regarding the original processing steps: A statistical classification framework was developed to diagnose cytomegalovirus status using the catalog of TCR beta chain sequences. TCRdb mirrors the immuneACCESS table, restricted to in-frame sequences. Some clones are absent from its copies; in checked studies, under half trace to an unresolved V gene, and the reason for the others is unknown. The V and J calls and clone size were taken over from that table, and D and trimming were inferred from the DNA. The sample data list tens of thousands of clones, and 80% to 95% of these were observed just once. Of the sample, 3% to 4% is held by the ten largest clones.

Donors formed part of the validation cohort, which comprised 120 subjects and was distinct from the first cohort of fewer than 750 subjects. This clone appeared a few times. No cognate antigen has been identified for it. No qualities accompany the bases; no much larger clone lies one base away. Study-wide conclusions, independent of this receptor: The authors suggested that the approach could potentially be extended to other disease states and immunological phenotypes. In vitro tests confirmed that three of the cytomegalovirus-associated TCR beta chains recognize cytomegalovirus antigens. Subsequent analysis determined that TCRs grouped into clusters in the first cohort also showed a tendency toward co-occurrence across the roughly 110 validation repertoires, and about 94% of cluster scores exceeded 0. Most TCR sequences were seen in very few donors, while some public TCRs were found in many individuals. The study gave a list of about 170 TCR beta chains associated with cytomegalovirus. The classifier was reported to diagnose cytomegalovirus status with high specificity and sensitivity in both the original and validation cohorts. All 120 or so repertoires were used to score co-occurrence in the validation cohort in a later analysis, because that analysis had no HLA typing for the cohort.

The TCR was taken from a woman aged 25-40 years in good health and CMV-seronegative. The sample comprised PBMCs. The rearrangement combines TRBV30 with TRBJ1-5; no D gene is confidently identified. In nucleotide form, the sequence is TGTGCCTGGAGTGACGGGAATCAGCCCCAGCATTTT. Its protein reads: CAWSDGNQPQHF.